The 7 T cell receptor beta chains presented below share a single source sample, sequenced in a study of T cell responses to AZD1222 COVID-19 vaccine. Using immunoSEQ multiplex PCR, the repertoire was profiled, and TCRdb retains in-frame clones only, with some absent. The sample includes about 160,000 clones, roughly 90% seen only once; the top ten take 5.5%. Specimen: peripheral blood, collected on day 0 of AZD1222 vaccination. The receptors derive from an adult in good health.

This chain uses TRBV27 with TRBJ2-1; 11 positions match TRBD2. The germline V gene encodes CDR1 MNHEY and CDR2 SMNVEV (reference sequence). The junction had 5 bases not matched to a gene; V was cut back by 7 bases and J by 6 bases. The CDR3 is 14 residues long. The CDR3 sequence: CASTLLAGVNEQFF. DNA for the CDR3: TGTGCCAGCACCTTACTAGCGGGAGTCAATGAGCAGTTCTTC.

The CDR3 is CASSWSENTEAFF. In DNA form, the CDR3 reads TGTGCCAGCAGTTGGTCCGAAAACACTGAAGCTTTCTTT. The V gene is TRBV12-3 or TRBV12-4, the J gene TRBJ1-1; D not resolved. The CDR3 is 13 amino acids. Trimming stripped 4 bases from V and 2 bases from J, with 8 bases between.

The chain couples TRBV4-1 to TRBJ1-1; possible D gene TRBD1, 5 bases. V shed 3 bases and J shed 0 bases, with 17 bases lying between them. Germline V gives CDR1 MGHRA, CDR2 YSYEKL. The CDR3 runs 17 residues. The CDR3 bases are TGCGCCAGCAGCCAGCCTGCGGCAGGGCTCCTGAACACTGAAGCTTTCTTT. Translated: CASSQPAAGLLNTEAFF.

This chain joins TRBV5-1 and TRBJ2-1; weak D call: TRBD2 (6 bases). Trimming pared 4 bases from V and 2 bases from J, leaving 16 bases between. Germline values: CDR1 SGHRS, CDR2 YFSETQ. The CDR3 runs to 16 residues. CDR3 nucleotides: TGCGCCAGCAGCGGGATGTTAGGGACTCCCTACAATGAGCAGTTCTTC. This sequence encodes CASSGMLGTPYNEQFF.

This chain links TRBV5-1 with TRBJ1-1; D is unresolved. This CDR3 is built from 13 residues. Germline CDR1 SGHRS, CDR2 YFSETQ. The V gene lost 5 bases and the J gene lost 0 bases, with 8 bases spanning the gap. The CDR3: CASRVAMNTEAFF. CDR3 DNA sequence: TGCGCCAGCAGGGTGGCTATGAACACTGAAGCTTTCTTT.

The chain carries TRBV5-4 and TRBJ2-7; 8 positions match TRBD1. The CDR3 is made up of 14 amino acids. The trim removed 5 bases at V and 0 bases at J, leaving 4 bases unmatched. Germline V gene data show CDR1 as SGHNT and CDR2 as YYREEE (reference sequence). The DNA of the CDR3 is TGTGCCAGCAGGAGGGACAGGTCCTCCTACGAGCAGTACTTC. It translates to CASRRDRSSYEQYF. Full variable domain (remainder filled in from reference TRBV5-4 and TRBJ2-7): ETGVTQSPTHLIKTRGQQVTLRCSSQSGHNTVSWYQQALGQGPQFIFQYYREEENGRGNFPPRFSGLQFPNYSSELNVNALELDDSALYLCASRRDRSSYEQYFGPGTRLTVT.

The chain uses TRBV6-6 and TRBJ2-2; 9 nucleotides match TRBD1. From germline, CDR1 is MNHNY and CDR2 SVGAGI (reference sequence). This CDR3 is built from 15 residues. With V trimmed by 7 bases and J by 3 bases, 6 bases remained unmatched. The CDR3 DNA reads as TGTGCCAGCACCTTCCGGGACAGGGACACCGGGGAGCTGTTTTTT. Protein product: CASTFRDRDTGELFF.